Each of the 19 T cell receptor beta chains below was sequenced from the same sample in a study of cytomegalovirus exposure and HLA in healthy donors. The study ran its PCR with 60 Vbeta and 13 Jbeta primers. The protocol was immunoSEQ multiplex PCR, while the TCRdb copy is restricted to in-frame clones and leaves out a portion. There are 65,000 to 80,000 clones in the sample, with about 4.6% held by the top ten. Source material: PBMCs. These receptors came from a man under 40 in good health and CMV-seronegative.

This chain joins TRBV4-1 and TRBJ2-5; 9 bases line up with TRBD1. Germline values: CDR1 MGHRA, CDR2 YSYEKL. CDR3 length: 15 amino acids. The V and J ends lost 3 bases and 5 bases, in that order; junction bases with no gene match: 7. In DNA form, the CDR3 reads TGCGCCAGCAGCCACGGACAGGGGCGAGGTGAGACCCAGTACTTC. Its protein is CASSHGQGRGETQYF.

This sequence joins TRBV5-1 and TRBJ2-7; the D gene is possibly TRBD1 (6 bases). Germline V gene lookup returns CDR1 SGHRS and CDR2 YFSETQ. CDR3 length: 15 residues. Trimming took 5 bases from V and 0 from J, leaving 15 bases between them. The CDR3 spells CASRPQGPSSYEQYF. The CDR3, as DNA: TGCGCCAGCAGGCCACAGGGACCGAGCTCCTACGAGCAGTACTTC.

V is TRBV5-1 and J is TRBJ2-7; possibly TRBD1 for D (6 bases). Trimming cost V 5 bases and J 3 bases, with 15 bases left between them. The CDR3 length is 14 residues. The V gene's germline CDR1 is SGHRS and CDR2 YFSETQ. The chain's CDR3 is CASRPGHVVYEQYF. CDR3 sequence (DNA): TGCGCCAGCAGACCGGGACATGTCGTCTACGAGCAGTACTTC.

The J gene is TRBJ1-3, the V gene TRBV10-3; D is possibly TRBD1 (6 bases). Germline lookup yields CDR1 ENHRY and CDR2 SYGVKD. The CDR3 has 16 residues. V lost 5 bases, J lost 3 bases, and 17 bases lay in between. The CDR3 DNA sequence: TGTGCCATCAGTCTACAGGGATCGACCGGTGGAAACACCATATATTTT. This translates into CAISLQGSTGGNTIYF.

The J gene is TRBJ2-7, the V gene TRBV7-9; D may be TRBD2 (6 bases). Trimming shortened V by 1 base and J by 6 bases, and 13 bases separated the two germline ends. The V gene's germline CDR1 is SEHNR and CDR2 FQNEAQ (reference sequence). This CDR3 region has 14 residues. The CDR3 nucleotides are TGTGCCAGCAGCTTAGGTGGGGGACTCCCCGAGCAGTACTTC. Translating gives CASSLGGGLPEQYF.

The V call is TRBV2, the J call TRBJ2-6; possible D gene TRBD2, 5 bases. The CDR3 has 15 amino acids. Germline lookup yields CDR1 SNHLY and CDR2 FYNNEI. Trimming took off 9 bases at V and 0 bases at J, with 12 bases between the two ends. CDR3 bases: TGTGCCAGAGGAATAGGGAGCTCTGGGGCCAACGTCCTGACTTTC. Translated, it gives CARGIGSSGANVLTF.

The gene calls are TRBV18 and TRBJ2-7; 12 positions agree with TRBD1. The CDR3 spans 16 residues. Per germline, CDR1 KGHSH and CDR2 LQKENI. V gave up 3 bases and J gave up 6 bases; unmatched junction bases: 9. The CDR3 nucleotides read TGTGCCAGCTCACCTCTCGGTTGGGACAGGGGGCGCGAGCAGTACTTC. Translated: CASSPLGWDRGREQYF.

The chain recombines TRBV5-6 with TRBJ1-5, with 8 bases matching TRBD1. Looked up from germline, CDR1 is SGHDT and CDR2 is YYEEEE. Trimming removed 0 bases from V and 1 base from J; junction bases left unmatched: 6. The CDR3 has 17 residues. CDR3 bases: TGTGCCAGCAGCTTGGGGACAGGGCGGGGGAGCAATCAGCCCCAGCATTTT. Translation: CASSLGTGRGSNQPQHF.

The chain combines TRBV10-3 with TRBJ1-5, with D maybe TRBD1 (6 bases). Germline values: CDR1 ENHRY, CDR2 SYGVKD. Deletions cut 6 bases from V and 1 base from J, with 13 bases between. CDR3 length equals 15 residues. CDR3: CAISPGTISNQPQHF. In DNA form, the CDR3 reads TGTGCCATCAGCCCTGGGACAATAAGCAATCAGCCCCAGCATTTT.

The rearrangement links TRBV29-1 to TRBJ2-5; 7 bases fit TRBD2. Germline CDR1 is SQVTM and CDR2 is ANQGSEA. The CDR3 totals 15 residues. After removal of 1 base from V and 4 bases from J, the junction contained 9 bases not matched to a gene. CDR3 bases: TGCAGCGTTGAAGGAGGGGAGGGTGTGGGAGAGACCCAGTACTTC. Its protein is CSVEGGEGVGETQYF.

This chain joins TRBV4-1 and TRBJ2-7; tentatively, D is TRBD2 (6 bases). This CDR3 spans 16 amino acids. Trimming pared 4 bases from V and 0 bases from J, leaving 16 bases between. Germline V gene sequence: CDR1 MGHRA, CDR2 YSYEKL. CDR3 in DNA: TGCGCCAGCAGCCTAGGGCCGGGGGAGGTCTCCTACGAGCAGTACTTC. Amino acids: CASSLGPGEVSYEQYF.

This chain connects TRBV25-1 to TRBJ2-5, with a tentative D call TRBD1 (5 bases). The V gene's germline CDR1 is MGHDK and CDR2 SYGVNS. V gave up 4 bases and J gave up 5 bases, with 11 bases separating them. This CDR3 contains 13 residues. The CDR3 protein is CASSGTQGETQYF. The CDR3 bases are TGTGCCAGCAGTGGGACCCAGGGCGAGACCCAGTACTTC.

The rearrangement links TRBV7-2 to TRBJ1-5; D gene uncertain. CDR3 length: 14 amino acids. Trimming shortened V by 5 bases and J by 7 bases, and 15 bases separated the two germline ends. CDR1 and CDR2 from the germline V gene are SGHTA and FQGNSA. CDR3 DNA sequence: TGTGCCAGCAGCCGAGGAGGAGGGAGACAGCCCCAGCATTTT. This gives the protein CASSRGGGRQPQHF.

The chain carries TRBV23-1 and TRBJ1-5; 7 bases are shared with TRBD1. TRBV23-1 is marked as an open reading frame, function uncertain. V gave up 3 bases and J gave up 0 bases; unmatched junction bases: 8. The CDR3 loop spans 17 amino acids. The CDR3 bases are TGCGCCAGCAGTCAGGGGAAACAGGGGATTAGCAATCAGCCCCAGCATTTT. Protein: CASSQGKQGISNQPQHF.

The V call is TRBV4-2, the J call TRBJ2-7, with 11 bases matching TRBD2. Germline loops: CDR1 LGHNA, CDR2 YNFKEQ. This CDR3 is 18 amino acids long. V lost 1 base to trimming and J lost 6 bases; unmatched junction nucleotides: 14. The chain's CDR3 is CASSQASTGLAGGPEQYF. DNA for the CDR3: TGTGCCAGCAGCCAAGCGTCGACAGGTCTAGCGGGAGGACCCGAGCAGTACTTC.

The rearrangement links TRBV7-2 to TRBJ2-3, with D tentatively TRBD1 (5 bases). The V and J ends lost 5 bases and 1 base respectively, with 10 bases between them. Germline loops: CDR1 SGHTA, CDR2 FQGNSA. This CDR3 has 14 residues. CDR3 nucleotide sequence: TGTGCCAGCAGCACCACAGGACGCACAGATACGCAGTATTTT. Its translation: CASSTTGRTDTQYF. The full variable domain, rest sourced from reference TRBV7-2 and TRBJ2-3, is GAGVSQSPSNKVTEKGKDVELRCDPISGHTALYWYRQSLGQGLEFLIYFQGNSAPDKSGLPSDRFSAERTGGSVSTLTIQRTQQEDSAVYLCASSTTGRTDTQYFGPGTRLTVL.

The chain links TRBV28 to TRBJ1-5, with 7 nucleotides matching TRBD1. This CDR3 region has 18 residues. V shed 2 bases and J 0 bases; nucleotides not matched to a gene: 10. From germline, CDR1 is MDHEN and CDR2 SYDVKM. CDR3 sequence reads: CASSLGPYRGGSNQPQHF. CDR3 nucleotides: TGTGCCAGCAGTTTAGGGCCATACAGGGGAGGTAGCAATCAGCCCCAGCATTTT.

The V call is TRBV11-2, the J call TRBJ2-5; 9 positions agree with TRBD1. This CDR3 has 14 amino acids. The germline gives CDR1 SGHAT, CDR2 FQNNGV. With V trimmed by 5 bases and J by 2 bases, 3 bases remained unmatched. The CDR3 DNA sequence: TGTGCCAGCAGCCACGACAGGGGGCAAGAGACCCAGTACTTC. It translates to CASSHDRGQETQYF.

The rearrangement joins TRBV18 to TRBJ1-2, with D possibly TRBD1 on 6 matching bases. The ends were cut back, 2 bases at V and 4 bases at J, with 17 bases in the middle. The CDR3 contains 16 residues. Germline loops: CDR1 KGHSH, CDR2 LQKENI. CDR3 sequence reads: CASSPTAGDRGYGYTF. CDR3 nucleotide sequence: TGTGCCAGCTCACCAACCGCAGGGGACCGGGGCTATGGCTACACCTTC.